One and the same sample provided the 28 T cell receptor beta chains below, sequenced in a study of beta chain features in type 1 diabetes (dated by TCRdb to the late 2010s). Library preparation was by the immunoSEQ multiplex PCR assay. The entire isolated RNA was reverse transcribed using the High Capacity cDNA Reverse Transcription Kit, and thus expressed TCRB transcripts were sequenced. This is the immuneACCESS table as TCRdb keeps it, with only in-frame sequences that have V and J called. A part of the clones is gone; compared with another copy, unresolved V genes explain less than half, and the rest is unexplained. In this sample the table shows roughly 380,000 clones, about 20% of which occur a single time. The ten biggest clones cover approximately 0.046% of the sample. Sequenced sample: naive CD4+ T cells from blood. The cell subset or site label, read with the paper, signifies: true naive CD4+ T cells. The source is a woman aged 18-30 years in good health.

The rearrangement uses TRBV5-6 and TRBJ1-2, with D hard to call. Germline V lookup: CDR1 SGHDT, CDR2 YYEEEE. The CDR3 covers 13 residues. V was clipped by 4 bases and J by 6 bases, with 13 bases between them. CDR3 DNA: TGTGCCAGCAGCCTGACTTCCTTCGATGGCTACACCTTC. This codes for CASSLTSFDGYTF.

The chain employs TRBV27 and TRBJ1-2, with 10 bases identical to TRBD1. V lost 4 bases and J lost 8; bases outside the gene matches: 4. The CDR3 has 13 amino acids. The germline V gene has CDR1 MNHEY and CDR2 SMNVEV (reference sequence). The CDR3 DNA is TGTGCCAGCAGTTCGGGACAGGGGAGGGGCTACACCTTC. Residues: CASSSGQGRGYTF.

V usage is TRBV2 and J usage is TRBJ2-5; a weak D match, TRBD2 (6 bases). Germline V lookup: CDR1 SNHLY, CDR2 FYNNEI. Trimming removed 7 bases at V and 1 base at J, with 16 bases between. The CDR3 consists of 15 residues. Here the CDR3 DNA reads TGTGCCAGCAATCCTCGGGGTAGCGGCCAAGAGACCCAGTACTTC. Translating it yields CASNPRGSGQETQYF.

The chain links TRBV5-1 to TRBJ1-2, with D tentatively TRBD1 (5 bases). Trimming removed 4 bases at V and 4 bases at J, with 17 bases between. Germline values: CDR1 SGHRS, CDR2 YFSETQ. The CDR3 runs 15 residues. The CDR3 coding sequence is TGCGCCAGCAGCACGACGGGACTCAACCTCTATGGCTACACCTTC. Its protein product is CASSTTGLNLYGYTF.

This clone was seen more than once but under ten times. CDR3 DNA sequence: TGTGCCAGCAGCGTAACTAGCGGGGTATCCTACAATGAGCAGTTCTTC. Translation: CASSVTSGVSYNEQFF. The chain joins TRBV9 to TRBJ2-1; 10 bases align to TRBD2. CDR1 and CDR2 (germline): SGDLS, YYNGEE. With V trimmed by 1 base and J by 1 base, 2 bases remained unmatched. The CDR3 loop spans 16 amino acids.

The gene calls are TRBV5-4 and TRBJ1-1; possible D gene TRBD1, 5 bases. The CDR3 runs to 11 residues. V was clipped by 2 bases and J by 8 bases, with 7 bases between them. CDR1 is SGHNT, CDR2 YYREEE, per germline (reference sequence). The CDR3 here is CASSLQAEAFF. The CDR3 region has the DNA TGTGCCAGCAGCTTACAGGCAGAAGCTTTCTTT.

This clone was picked up a small number of times. The rearrangement links TRBV6-1 to TRBJ2-1, with D possibly being TRBD1 (6 bases). V was pared by 3 bases and J by 5 bases, with 17 bases between. The germline gives CDR1 MNHNS, CDR2 SASEGT. CDR3 length: 16 amino acids. The CDR3 coding sequence is TGTGCCAGCAGTGACACGGAACAGGGCCCCCACAATGAGCAGTTCTTC. Its protein product is CASSDTEQGPHNEQFF.

The V gene is TRBV29-1, the J gene TRBJ2-7; the D gene is possibly TRBD1 (5 bases). V shed 4 bases and J shed 2 bases, with 6 bases lying between them. CDR1 is SQVTM and CDR2 is ANQGSEA in the germline V gene. The CDR3 extends over 11 amino acids. In DNA, the CDR3 is TGCAGCGTTGGGGGCCCCTACGAGCAGTACTTC. Its protein is CSVGGPYEQYF.

This clone was counted a few times. The chain carries TRBV25-1 and TRBJ2-5; no reliable D call. Trimming took off 4 bases at V and 0 bases at J, with 15 bases between the two ends. The CDR3 covers 16 residues. CDR1 and CDR2 (germline): MGHDK, SYGVNS. The CDR3 here is CASSVPTYQYQETQYF. DNA for the CDR3: TGTGCCAGCAGTGTCCCGACATACCAGTACCAAGAGACCCAGTACTTC.

This clone was seen more than once but under ten times. The chain joins TRBV20-1 to TRBJ2-7; 10 bases fit TRBD2. Germline V CDR1 and CDR2: DFQATT, SNEGSKA (reference sequence). This CDR3 contains 11 residues. V lost 3 bases and J lost 7; bases outside the gene matches: 0. The CDR3 DNA sequence: TGCAGTGCTAGGGGACTAGCGGAGCAGTACTTC. The encoded protein is CSARGLAEQYF.

This clone was picked up a small number of times. This chain uses TRBV30 with TRBJ1-2, with 9 bases aligning to TRBD1. Germline CDR1 GTSNPN, CDR2 SVGIG (reference sequence). This CDR3 has 14 residues. V was clipped by 7 bases and J by 7 bases; unmatched bases: 13. The CDR3 coding sequence is TGTGCCTACGGGACAGGGAGGGGCGGCTTTGGCTACACCTTC. It codes for CAYGTGRGGFGYTF.

This clone was detected a few times. The chain has TRBV4-1 and TRBJ2-2, with 12 bases identical to TRBD2. The CDR3 totals 17 residues. J lost 9 bases, V lost 2 bases, and 10 bases had no gene match. CDR1 and CDR2 from the germline V gene are MGHRA and YSYEKL. DNA for the CDR3: TGCGCCAGCAGCCAACCAACTAGCGGGGGGCGCTACTGGGAGCTGTTTTTT. It encodes CASSQPTSGGRYWELFF.

This chain connects TRBV6-6 to TRBJ1-2; the D is unclear. The CDR3 runs 13 residues. V lost 5 bases, J lost 0 bases, and 7 bases lay in between. Looked up from germline, CDR1 is MNHNY and CDR2 is SVGAGI (reference sequence). The CDR3 region is CASSQTANYGYTF. The CDR3 DNA reads as TGTGCCAGCAGTCAAACAGCTAACTATGGCTACACCTTC.

The rearrangement links TRBV4-3 to TRBJ1-2; perhaps TRBD1 as D (5 bases). Trimming took off 1 base at V and 3 bases at J, with 9 bases between the two ends. CDR3 size: 14 residues. Germline V gives CDR1 LGHNA, CDR2 YSLEER. The DNA of the CDR3 is TGCGCCAGCAGCCAAGTAGAAGGGGACTATGGCTACACCTTC. Protein sequence: CASSQVEGDYGYTF.

The chain uses TRBV6-5 and TRBJ1-6; 8 bases match TRBD1. Trimming took 0 bases from V and 7 from J; bases not matched to a gene: 5. Germline CDR1 is MNHEY and CDR2 is SVGAGI. The CDR3 consists of 16 residues. The CDR3 DNA follows: TGTGCCAGCAGTTACTCCGGACAGGGTTTCAATTCACCCCTCCACTTT. Translated: CASSYSGQGFNSPLHF.

This clone was observed a few times. The chain employs TRBV5-1 and TRBJ2-7, with a weak D call TRBD2 (5 bases). The CDR3 covers 14 residues. Germline V lookup: CDR1 SGHRS, CDR2 YFSETQ. V lost 4 bases to trimming and J lost 4 bases, with 15 bases between them. DNA of the CDR3: TGCGCCAGCAGCCCCGACGGGGAACCTTACGAGCAGTACTTC. Protein: CASSPDGEPYEQYF.

The V and J genes are TRBV30 and TRBJ2-7; 8 bases fit TRBD1. Losses at the gene ends were 0 bases for V and 5 bases for J; bases not matched to a gene: 3. The CDR3 has 13 residues. CDR1 GTSNPN and CDR2 SVGIG come from the germline V gene (reference sequence). The CDR3 bases are TGTGCCTGGAGTGTTAACAGGGGGGACGAGCAGTACTTC. It codes for CAWSVNRGDEQYF.

Concerning this clone: A clone one base away is much larger, so this may be a read error. The V call is TRBV7-8, the J call TRBJ1-1; no clear D. The V gene lost 2 bases and the J gene lost 1 base, with 5 bases spanning the gap. Germline V gene sequence: CDR1 SGHVS, CDR2 FQNEAQ. This CDR3 contains 13 residues. DNA of the CDR3: TGTGCCAGCAGCTTACAGGAGAACACTGAAGCTTTCTTT. It translates to CASSLQENTEAFF.

This chain links TRBV19 with TRBJ2-1; 8 bases agree with TRBD1. Germline V gives CDR1 LNHDA, CDR2 SQIVND (reference sequence). The CDR3 runs to 14 residues. Unmatched junction bases numbered 9, after V lost 7 bases and J lost 7 bases. In DNA form, the CDR3 reads TGTGCCAGTACCGGGGACAGGCGGCAGAATGAGCAGTTCTTC. This sequence encodes CASTGDRRQNEQFF.

Comments on this clone: An end of the junction does not agree with germline; a read error may underlie this. The J gene is TRBJ2-3, the V gene TRBV7-7, with TRBD2 matching 9 bases. The CDR3 spans 14 residues. The germline CDR1 and CDR2 sequences are SSHAT and FNYEAQ (reference sequence). CDR3 loop: CASSLGGGADTQYF. The CDR3 region has the DNA TGTGCTAGCAGCTTAGGCGGGGGGGCAGATACGCAGTATTTT.

The chain employs TRBV25-1 and TRBJ2-7, with a tentative D call TRBD2 (5 bases). CDR1 MGHDK and CDR2 SYGVNS come from the germline V gene. The CDR3 runs 12 residues. Deletions cut 6 bases from V and 4 bases from J, with 10 bases between. Here the CDR3 DNA reads TGTGCCAGCAGCGGGATGGGGTACGAGCAGTACTTC. Translating it yields CASSGMGYEQYF.

This clone has just a few counts. The chain combines TRBV6-1 with TRBJ2-1, with D possibly being TRBD1 (5 bases). The germline V gene has CDR1 MNHNS and CDR2 SASEGT. V was clipped by 7 bases and J by 3 bases, with 16 bases between them. The CDR3 is made up of 15 amino acids. CDR3 sequence (DNA): TGTGCCAGCATTCTTATCGACAGCGTCTACAATGAGCAGTTCTTC. Encoded protein: CASILIDSVYNEQFF.

CDR3 sequence reads: CASSLALETQYF. CDR3 nucleotides: TGTGCCAGCAGCTTGGCCTTGGAGACCCAGTACTTC. V usage is TRBV5-5 and J usage is TRBJ2-5; D remains ambiguous. CDR3 size: 12 residues. The germline CDR1 and CDR2 sequences are SGHKS and YYEKEE (reference sequence). V shed 0 bases and J shed 5 bases, with 5 bases lying between them.

This clone has just one count. The chain employs TRBV19 and TRBJ2-1; 7 nucleotides align to TRBD2. Germline V gene sequence: CDR1 LNHDA, CDR2 SQIVND (reference sequence). The CDR3 runs to 15 residues. J lost 4 bases, V lost 1 base, and 4 bases had no gene match. The chain's CDR3 is CASSIGRTRYNEQFF. Written as DNA, the CDR3 is TGTGCCAGTAGTATAGGACGGACTAGGTACAATGAGCAGTTCTTC.

This clone showed up just a few times. V usage is TRBV12-5 and J usage is TRBJ2-1, with 13 bases that match TRBD2. Per the germline V gene, CDR1 is LGHNT and CDR2 is FRNRAP. This CDR3 has 15 residues. The trim removed 1 base at V and 6 bases at J, leaving 0 bases unmatched. This CDR3 reads CASGLGTSGGNEQFF. In DNA, the CDR3 is TGTGCTAGTGGTTTGGGGACTAGCGGGGGCAATGAGCAGTTCTTC.

This clone was detected only a few times. The rearrangement links TRBV4-1 to TRBJ1-6; possibly TRBD1 for D (5 bases). The CDR3 spans 15 residues. Germline V gene data show CDR1 as MGHRA and CDR2 as YSYEKL. V lost 4 bases and J 8 bases, leaving 15 bases between the germline ends. The CDR3 region is CASSLTGTEDSPLHF. CDR3 DNA: TGCGCCAGCAGCCTTACCGGGACTGAGGATTCACCCCTCCACTTT.

The chain couples TRBV15 to TRBJ2-3; D remains ambiguous. The V gene lost 5 bases and the J gene lost 0 bases, with 6 bases spanning the gap. The CDR3 has 13 amino acids. The germline CDR1 and CDR2 sequences are LNHNV and YYDKDF (reference sequence). In DNA, the CDR3 is TGTGCCACCAGCTCGACTAGCACAGATACGCAGTATTTT. Amino acid sequence: CATSSTSTDTQYF.

This sequence joins TRBV11-1 and TRBJ2-3; D call uncertain. Trimming stripped 0 bases from V and 3 bases from J, with 4 bases between. This CDR3 contains 13 residues. CDR1 SGHAT and CDR2 FQDESV come from the germline V gene (reference sequence). The CDR3 loop reads CASSLALTDTQYF. CDR3 DNA: TGTGCCAGCAGCTTAGCGCTAACAGATACGCAGTATTTT.